The clone carrying this T cell receptor beta chain was found a few times. Its specificity is not known. Germline V lookup: CDR1 MNHEY, CDR2 SVGAGI. Trimming took 4 bases from V and 2 from J; bases not matched to a gene: 4. The CDR3 is 15 amino acids. This entry comes from a study of cytomegalovirus exposure and HLA in healthy donors. Looking at the study overall: Per a later analysis, the 666 first-cohort and under 150 validation repertoires shared one platform.

Study outcomes and limitations: In vitro, a few CMV-associated chains proved specific for CMV antigens. Overall, around 150 TCR beta chains were annotated as cytomegalovirus-associated.

The donors formed part of the approximately 120-subject validation cohort, distinct from the roughly 630-subject first cohort. Sequencing used immunoSEQ multiplex PCR; TCRdb keeps in-frame clones, though not all of them. The sample gives under 200,000 clones, roughly 84% of which show up once; roughly 7.5% is in the top ten. Sample: PBMCs. The clonotype comes from a young man in good health and CMV-seropositive. The chain employs TRBV6-5 and TRBJ2-3; 9 nucleotides match TRBD2. The CDR3, as DNA: TGTGCCAGCAGTTCTGGACTAGCGCACACAGATACGCAGTATTTT. Translation: CASSSGLAHTDTQYF.